The rows below give T cell receptor beta chains drawn from one sample of a study of T-cell reconstitution after alpha-beta-depleted transplantation in children. TCRdb called the PCR reads again in MiXCR, with one record for every CDR3 protein. The sample contains about 980,000 distinct CDR3 sequences, about 31% of which appear only once. Material: PBMCs, mostly from graft donor cells, obtained 360 days after TCRalphabeta/CD19-depleted stem cell transplant. The origin of the receptors is a boy under two years old who had a stem cell transplant for SCID, so the T cells may come from the graft donor. Both conserved end residues are part of each CDR3. The D gene is left open where the match is weak. A row's size may be missing; if present it is once, few, many or a size class.

>-|TRBV20-1|TRBJ2-7|-
CSARDRGQSPYEQYF
TGCAGTGCTAGAGATAGAGGTCAGTCCCCCTACGAGCAGTACTTC
>-|TRBV9|TRBJ2-1|-
CASSVGHGLEQFF
TGTGCCAGCAGCGTCGGGCACGGGTTGGAGCAGTTCTTC
>-|TRBV7-4|TRBJ2-6|TRBD2
CASSFPAGGRSSGANVLTF
TGTGCCAGCAGCTTCCCAGCGGGGGGCCGCTCCTCTGGGGCCAACGTCCTGACTTTC
>few|TRBV19|TRBJ2-7|-
CATFYSGSYEQYF
TGTGCCACCTTCTACTCCGGCTCCTACGAGCAGTACTTC
>-|TRBV6-2/TRBV6-3|TRBJ1-5|TRBD1
CASRPTGRGNQPQHF
TGTGCCAGCAGGCCGACAGGGAGAGGCAATCAGCCCCAGCATTTT
>few|TRBV6-1|TRBJ2-3|-
CASMDTIYSTDTQYF
TGTGCCAGCATGGACACGATTTATAGCACAGATACGCAGTATTTT
>-|TRBV18|TRBJ2-5|-
CASSLLSGLNQETQYF
TGTGCCAGCTCACTTTTATCTGGACTCAACCAAGAGACCCAGTACTTC
>-|TRBV12-3/TRBV12-4|TRBJ2-3|TRBD2
CASTPSGGFTDTQYF
TGTGCCAGCACCCCTAGCGGGGGGTTCACAGATACGCAGTATTTT
>-|TRBV2|TRBJ2-5|-
CASRRIQETQYF
TGTGCCAGCAGGAGAATCCAAGAGACCCAGTACTTC
>-|TRBV9|TRBJ2-1|TRBD1
CASSARQGEPEQFF
TGTGCCAGCAGCGCAAGACAGGGTGAGCCTGAGCAGTTCTTC
>many|TRBV7-8|TRBJ2-1|-
CASSLEWRGNEQFF
TGTGCCAGCAGCTTAGAATGGAGGGGCAATGAGCAGTTCTTC
>few|TRBV7-9|TRBJ1-5|-
CASSDGRYQPQHF
TGTGCCAGCAGCGACGGCAGGTATCAGCCCCAGCATTTT
>many|TRBV21-1|TRBJ2-3|-
CASSPDRTGVTDTQYF
TGTGCCAGCAGCCCCGATCGGACAGGGGTAACAGATACGCAGTATTTT
>-|TRBV19|TRBJ2-1|-
CASSRPSGEQFF
TGTGCCAGTAGTAGGCCCTCGGGGGAGCAGTTCTTC
>-|TRBV5-4|TRBJ2-5|-
CASSLPGGRETQYF
TGTGCCAGCAGCTTGCCTGGGGGAAGGGAGACCCAGTACTTC
>-|TRBV11-3|TRBJ2-3|TRBD2
CASSSRLARLGTDTQYF
TGTGCCAGCAGCTCTAGACTAGCCAGACTAGGCACAGATACGCAGTATTTT
>few|TRBV7-9|TRBJ2-2|-
CASRYTQTNTGELFF
TGTGCCAGCAGGTACACACAGACGAACACCGGGGAGCTGTTTTTT
>few|TRBV5-1|TRBJ2-1|-
CASSLPRTFNLYNEQFF
TGCGCCAGCAGCTTGCCTCGGACCTTCAACCTCTACAATGAGCAGTTCTTC
>-|TRBV7-9|TRBJ2-2|-
CASSSGSGELFF
TGTGCCAGCAGCTCCGGGTCCGGGGAGCTGTTTTTT
>-|TRBV28|TRBJ2-7|-
CASSSRGHPLSYEQYF
TGTGCCAGCAGTTCCCGGGGACACCCCCTCTCCTACGAGCAGTACTTC
>few|TRBV14|TRBJ2-6|-
CASSQSDFSGANVLTF
TGTGCCAGCAGCCAATCAGATTTCTCTGGGGCCAACGTCCTGACTTTC
>few|TRBV6-1|TRBJ2-7|TRBD1
CASSRQGQAYYEQYF
TGTGCCAGCAGTCGACAGGGACAGGCCTACTACGAGCAGTACTTC
>-|TRBV5-4|TRBJ2-5|-
CASSLGSLRETQYF
TGTGCCAGCAGCTTGGGGTCTCTCAGGGAGACCCAGTACTTC
>-|TRBV2|TRBJ2-7|TRBD2
CASRLAGDEQYF
TGTGCCAGCAGGCTAGCGGGGGACGAGCAGTACTTC
>-|TRBV12-3/TRBV12-4|TRBJ2-7|-
CASSLGAWQQYF
TGTGCCAGCAGTTTAGGAGCCTGGCAGCAGTACTTC
>many|TRBV20-1|TRBJ2-5|TRBD1
CSASPGDRWYQETQYF
TGCAGTGCTTCCCCGGGGGACAGGTGGTACCAAGAGACCCAGTACTTC
>-|TRBV10-3|TRBJ2-7|-
CAIGTEMGQYF
TGTGCCATCGGGACTGAAATGGGGCAGTACTTC
>few|TRBV18|TRBJ1-2|TRBD1
CASSGTGTYGYTF
TGTGCCAGCTCGGGGACAGGGACCTATGGCTACACCTTC
>few|TRBV5-6|TRBJ2-7|-
CASSVGHIYEQYF
TGTGCCAGCAGCGTGGGACATATCTACGAGCAGTACTTC
>few|TRBV5-5|TRBJ2-5|-
CASSFGLGQETQYF
TGTGCCAGCAGCTTTGGCCTGGGACAAGAGACCCAGTACTTC
>-|TRBV7-9|TRBJ2-2|-
CASSLRELFF
TGTGCCAGCAGCTTACGGGAGCTGTTTTTT
>few|TRBV5-1|TRBJ2-3|-
CASSPRTVSTDTQYF
TGCGCCAGCAGCCCCAGGACAGTGAGTACAGATACGCAGTATTTT
>few|TRBV10-3|TRBJ2-7|TRBD1
CAISESARQGVAYEQYF
TGTGCCATCAGTGAGTCAGCGAGACAGGGGGTAGCCTACGAGCAGTACTTC
>few|TRBV10-3|TRBJ2-7|TRBD1
CAISERGQAAYEQYF
TGTGCCATCAGTGAGCGGGGACAGGCCGCCTACGAGCAGTACTTC
>few|TRBV18|TRBJ2-7|-
CASSLRPFPYEQYF
TGTGCCAGCTCACTACGGCCCTTTCCCTACGAGCAGTACTTC
>-|TRBV12-3/TRBV12-4|TRBJ2-3|TRBD2
CASSPYLTSGETDTQYF
TGTGCCAGCAGTCCATACCTCACTAGCGGGGAAACAGATACGCAGTATTTT
>many|TRBV5-1|TRBJ1-1|-
CASSLGAVNTEAFF
TGCGCCAGCAGCTTGGGGGCGGTGAACACTGAAGCTTTCTTT
>-|TRBV20-1|TRBJ1-6|-
CSARDTGDSPLHF
TGCAGTGCTAGAGATACCGGGGATTCACCCCTCCACTTT
>few|TRBV5-1|TRBJ1-1|-
CASSLEVLRGEAFF
TGCGCCAGCAGCTTGGAGGTGTTACGGGGTGAAGCTTTCTTT
>-|TRBV7-9|TRBJ1-1|-
CASSLAMGRGTEAFF
TGTGCCAGCAGCTTAGCGATGGGACGTGGCACTGAAGCTTTCTTT
>-|TRBV12-3/TRBV12-4|TRBJ2-2|-
CASTPGGAVTGELFF
TGTGCCAGCACCCCAGGTGGGGCCGTCACCGGGGAGCTGTTTTTT
>-|TRBV20-1|TRBJ2-3|TRBD2
CSARVSGGPADTQYF
TGCAGTGCTAGAGTTAGCGGGGGGCCGGCAGATACGCAGTATTTT
>few|TRBV15|TRBJ2-3|-
CATSREWVAGRTDTQYF
TGTGCCACCAGCAGAGAATGGGTGGCAGGGAGGACAGATACGCAGTATTTT
>-|TRBV15|TRBJ2-7|TRBD2
CATSRATSGGVYEQYF
TGTGCCACCAGCAGGGCTACTAGCGGGGGCGTCTACGAGCAGTACTTC
>few|TRBV25-1|TRBJ2-3|-
CASSATGPSTDTQYF
TGTGCCAGCAGTGCGACCGGTCCTAGCACAGATACGCAGTATTTT
>-|TRBV11-2|TRBJ1-1|TRBD1
CASSAPGTVRMNTEAFF
TGTGCCAGCAGCGCCCCCGGGACAGTGAGGATGAACACTGAAGCTTTCTTT
>-|TRBV6-1|TRBJ2-3|-
CASEPLHSSLTDTQYF
TGTGCCAGCGAACCCCTCCACTCTAGTCTGACAGATACGCAGTATTTT
>-|TRBV3-1|TRBJ2-7|-
CASSRGSALMNEQYF
TGTGCCAGCAGCCGGGGGAGCGCCCTCATGAACGAGCAGTACTTC
>-|TRBV6-1|TRBJ1-5|-
CASSTARGEVGNQPQHF
TGTGCCAGCAGTACAGCTCGGGGGGAGGTGGGCAATCAGCCCCAGCATTTT
>-|TRBV18|TRBJ2-5|-
CASSRTAIQETQYF
TGTGCCAGCTCACGGACAGCGATTCAAGAGACCCAGTACTTC